The T cell receptor beta chain under discussion was sequenced for a study of multiple sclerosis patients with progressive multifocal leukoencephalopathy. Findings and caveats of the study: Less diverse TRB repertoires were suggested in most PML patients.

Points on this clone: What it recognizes is unknown.

Using immunoSEQ multiplex PCR, the repertoire was profiled, and TCRdb retains in-frame clones only, with some absent. Seen here are fewer than 40,000 clones, roughly 90% observed once, and the top ten hold under 4%. The time point is: time of PML onset. The CDR3 loop spans 14 amino acids. CDR1 is SGDLS, CDR2 YYNGEE, per germline. V dropped 0 bases and J dropped 3 bases, with 7 bases sitting between them. This TCR was sampled from a human donor with progressive multifocal leukoencephalopathy. Here the sequenced sample was PBMCs, taken from a patient treated with natalizumab. The chain recombines TRBV9 with TRBJ1-5; the D is unclear. The DNA of the CDR3 is TGTGCCAGCAGCGTAGCGTCAGACAATCAGCCCCAGCATTTT. Its translation: CASSVASDNQPQHF.